This T cell receptor beta chain was sequenced in a study of blood T cell repertoires in COVID-19. Study at large: Material from acute and convalescent COVID-19 was sourced from the United States, Italy and Spain. Sources were T cells, B-cell-depleted T cells, or PBMCs; the material itself was cDNA or gDNA.

The V gene's germline CDR1 is ENHRY and CDR2 SYGVKD. V was cut by 6 bases and J by 4 bases, with 9 bases left in between. The CDR3 spans 13 residues. As handled by the study authors: Scientists estimated how many nucleated cells there were by amplifying reference gene primers. This table comes from immunoSEQ multiplex PCR, and its TCRdb copy is limited to in-frame clones, with some not included. The DNA gave D and trimming, while V, J and clone size come from that table. The data show 130,000 to 150,000 clones, roughly 77% seen once. The Seattle patients joined while their infection was active and were tracked longitudinally afterward.

The clonotype originates from a woman aged 70-85 years with COVID-19, enrolled during active disease. This chain uses TRBV10-3 with TRBJ2-2; TRBD2 might be the D (5 bases). Material for sequencing was peripheral blood. The CDR3 loop is CAIRLDFTGELFF. The CDR3 bases are TGTGCCATCAGGCTGGACTTCACCGGGGAGCTGTTTTTT.